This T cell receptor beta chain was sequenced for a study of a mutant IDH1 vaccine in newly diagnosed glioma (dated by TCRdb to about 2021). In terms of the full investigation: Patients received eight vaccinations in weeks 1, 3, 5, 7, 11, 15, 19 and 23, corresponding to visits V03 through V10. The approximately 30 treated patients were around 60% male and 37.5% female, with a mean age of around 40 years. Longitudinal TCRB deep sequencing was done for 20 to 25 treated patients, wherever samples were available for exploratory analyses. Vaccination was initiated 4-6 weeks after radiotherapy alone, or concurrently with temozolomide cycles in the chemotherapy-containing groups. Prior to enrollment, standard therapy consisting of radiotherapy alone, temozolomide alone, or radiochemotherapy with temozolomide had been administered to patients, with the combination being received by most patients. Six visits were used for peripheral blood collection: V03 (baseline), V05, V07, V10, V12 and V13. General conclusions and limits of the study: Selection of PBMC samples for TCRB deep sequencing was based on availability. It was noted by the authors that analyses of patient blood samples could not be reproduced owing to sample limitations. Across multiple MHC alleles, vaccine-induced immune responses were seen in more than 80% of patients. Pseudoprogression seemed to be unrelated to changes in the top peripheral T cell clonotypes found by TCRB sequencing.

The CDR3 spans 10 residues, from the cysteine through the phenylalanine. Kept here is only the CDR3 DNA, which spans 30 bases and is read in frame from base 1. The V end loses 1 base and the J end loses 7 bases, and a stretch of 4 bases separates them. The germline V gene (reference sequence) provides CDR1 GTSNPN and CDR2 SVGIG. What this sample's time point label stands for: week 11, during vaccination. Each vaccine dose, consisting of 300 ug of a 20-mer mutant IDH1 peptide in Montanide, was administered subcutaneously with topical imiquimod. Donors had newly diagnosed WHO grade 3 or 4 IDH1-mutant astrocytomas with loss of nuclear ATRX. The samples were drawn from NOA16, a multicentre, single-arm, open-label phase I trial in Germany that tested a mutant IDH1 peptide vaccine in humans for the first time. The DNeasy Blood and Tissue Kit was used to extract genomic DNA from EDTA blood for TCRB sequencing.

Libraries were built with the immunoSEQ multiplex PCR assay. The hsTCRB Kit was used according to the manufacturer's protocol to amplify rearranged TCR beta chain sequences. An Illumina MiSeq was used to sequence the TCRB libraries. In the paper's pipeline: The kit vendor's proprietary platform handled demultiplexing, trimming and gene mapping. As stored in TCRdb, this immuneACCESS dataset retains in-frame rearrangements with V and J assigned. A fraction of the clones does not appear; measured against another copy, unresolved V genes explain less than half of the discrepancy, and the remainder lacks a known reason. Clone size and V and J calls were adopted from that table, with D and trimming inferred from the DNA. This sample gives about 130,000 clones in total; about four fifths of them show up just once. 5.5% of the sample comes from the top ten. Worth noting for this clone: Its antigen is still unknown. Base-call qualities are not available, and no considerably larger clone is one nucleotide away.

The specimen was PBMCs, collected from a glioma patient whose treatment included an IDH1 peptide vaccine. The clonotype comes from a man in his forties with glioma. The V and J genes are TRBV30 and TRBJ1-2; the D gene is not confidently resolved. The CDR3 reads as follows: CAWSAIGYTF. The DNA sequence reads TGTGCCTGGAGTGCAATTGGCTACACCTTC. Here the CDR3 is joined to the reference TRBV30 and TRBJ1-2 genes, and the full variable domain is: SQTIHQWPATLVQPVGSPLSLECTVEGTSNPNLYWYRQAAGRGLQLLFYSVGIGQISSEVPQNLSASRPQDRQFILSSKKLLLSDSGFYLCAWSAIGYTFGSGTRLTVV.